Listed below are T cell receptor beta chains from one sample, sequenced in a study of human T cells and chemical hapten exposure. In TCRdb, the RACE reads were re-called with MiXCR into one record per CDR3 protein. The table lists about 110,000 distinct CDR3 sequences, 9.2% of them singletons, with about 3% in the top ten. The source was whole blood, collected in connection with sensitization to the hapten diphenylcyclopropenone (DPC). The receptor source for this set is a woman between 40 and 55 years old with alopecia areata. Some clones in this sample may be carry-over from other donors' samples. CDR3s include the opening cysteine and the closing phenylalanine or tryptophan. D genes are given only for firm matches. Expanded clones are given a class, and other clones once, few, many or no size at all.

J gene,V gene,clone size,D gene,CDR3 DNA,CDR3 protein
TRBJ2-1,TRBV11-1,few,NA,TGTGCCAGCAGCTTAGCCCAGTACAATGAGCAGTTCTTC,CASSLAQYNEQFF
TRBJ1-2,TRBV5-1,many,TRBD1,TGCGCCAGTCCGCCGAACCAGGGGGTTTCAAACTATGGCTACACCTTC,CASPPNQGVSNYGYTF
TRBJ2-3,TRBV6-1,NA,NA,TGTGCCAGCAGTGCCGGGACGGCGATTTGGACAGATACGCAGTATTTT,CASSAGTAIWTDTQYF
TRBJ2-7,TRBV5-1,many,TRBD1,TGCGCCAGCAGCCTCCGGGACAGGGAGATCGAGCAGTACTTC,CASSLRDREIEQYF
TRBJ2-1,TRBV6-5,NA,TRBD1,TGTGCCAGCAGTCCCGGTAGGGGGCCCTTCTCCTACAATGAGCAGTTCTTC,CASSPGRGPFSYNEQFF
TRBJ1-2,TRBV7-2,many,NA,TGTGCCAGCAGCTTAGTGGACCCCCGGAGGGGCTACACCTTC,CASSLVDPRRGYTF
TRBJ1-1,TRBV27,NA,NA,TGTGCCAGCAGTTACGGGCCATTGAACACTGAAGCTTTCTTT,CASSYGPLNTEAFF
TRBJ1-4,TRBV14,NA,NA,TGTGCCAGCAGCCGGGACTACCTGGAAAAACTGTTTTTT,CASSRDYLEKLFF
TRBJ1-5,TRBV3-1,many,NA,TGTGCCAGCAGCCAAGAATCAGGGAGCAATCAGCCCCAGCATTTT,CASSQESGSNQPQHF
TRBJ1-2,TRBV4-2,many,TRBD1,TGTGCCAGCAGCCATCCCGGGACAGGGGAGCGTGGCTACACCTTC,CASSHPGTGERGYTF
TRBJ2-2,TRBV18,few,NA,TGTGCCAGCTCACCACCTAGCACCGGGGAGCTGTTTTTT,CASSPPSTGELFF
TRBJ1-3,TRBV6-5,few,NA,TGTGCCAGCAGTTACAGGGAATCTGGAAACACCATATATTTT,CASSYRESGNTIYF
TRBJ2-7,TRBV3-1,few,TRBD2,TGTGCCAGCAGCCAGGGCAGCGGGGGGACAGACTACGAGCAGTACTTC,CASSQGSGGTDYEQYF
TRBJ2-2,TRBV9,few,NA,TGTGCCAGCAGCGTGGAGGAGGGGCGTGGACCCGGGGAGCTGTTTTTT,CASSVEEGRGPGELFF
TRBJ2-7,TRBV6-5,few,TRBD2,TGTGCCAGCAGTTACTCGCGGGGGGACTACGAGCAGTACTTC,CASSYSRGDYEQYF
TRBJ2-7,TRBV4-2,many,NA,TGTGCCAGCAGCCAAGAGGTTTTAGCTCGGGGCTCCTACGAGCAGTACTTC,CASSQEVLARGSYEQYF
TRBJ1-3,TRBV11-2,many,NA,TGTGCCAGCAGCTTTCTGGGCGACTCTGGAAACACCATATATTTT,CASSFLGDSGNTIYF
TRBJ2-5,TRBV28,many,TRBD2,TGTGCCAGCATTTCTAGCGGGGTGGTTCTAGAGACCCAGTACTTC,CASISSGVVLETQYF
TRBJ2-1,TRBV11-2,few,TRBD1,TGTGCCAGCAGCCAAGACAGGGGGCCCCCAGAGCAGTTCTTC,CASSQDRGPPEQFF
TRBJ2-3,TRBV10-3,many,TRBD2,TGTGCCATCAGCGACTGGACTAGCGGAGCCACAGATACGCAGTATTTT,CAISDWTSGATDTQYF
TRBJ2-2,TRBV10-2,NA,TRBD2,TGCGCCAGCAGCCCCTTAGCGGGGGGGAACACCGGGGAGCTGTTTTTT,CASSPLAGGNTGELFF
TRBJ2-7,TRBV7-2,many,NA,TGTGCCAGCAGCCCCCCTGAGGCGCCGTCCTACGAGCAGTACTTC,CASSPPEAPSYEQYF
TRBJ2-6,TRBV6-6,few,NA,TGTGCCAGCAGTTACTCGACTGGGGCCAACGTCCTGACTTTC,CASSYSTGANVLTF
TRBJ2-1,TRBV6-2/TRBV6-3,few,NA,TGTGCCAGCAGCGAGAAAGAGTCGGGTGAGCAGTTCTTC,CASSEKESGEQFF
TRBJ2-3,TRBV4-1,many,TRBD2,TGCGCCAGCAGCCACGGGACTAGCGGGGGGGGTACGCAGTATTTT,CASSHGTSGGGTQYF
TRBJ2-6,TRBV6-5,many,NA,TGTGCCAGCAGTTACAAGGCGTCCCTTTACGGGGCCAACGTCCTGACTTTC,CASSYKASLYGANVLTF
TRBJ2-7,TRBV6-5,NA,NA,TGTGCCAGCAGCCCCGGGACAACCTACGAGCAGTACTTC,CASSPGTTYEQYF
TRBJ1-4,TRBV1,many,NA,TGCACCAGCAGCCCCCGGGACAGGGGGCTTGAAAAACTGTTTTTT,CTSSPRDRGLEKLFF
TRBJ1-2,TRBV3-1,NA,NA,TGTGCCAGCACCCCCCCCGGGAACTATGGCTACACCTTC,CASTPPGNYGYTF
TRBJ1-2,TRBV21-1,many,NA,TGTGCCAGCAGCCCGAGAGCGGTCGCCGACAGCGAACCCAACTATGGCTACACCTTC,CASSPRAVADSEPNYGYTF
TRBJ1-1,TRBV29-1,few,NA,TGCAGCGTGTACAGCTATTCCACTGAAGCTTTCTTT,CSVYSYSTEAFF
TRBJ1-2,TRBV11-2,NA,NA,TGTGCCAGCAGCCGCCGGGACTTCGCACCTGGCTACACCTTC,CASSRRDFAPGYTF
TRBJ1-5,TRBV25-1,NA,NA,TGTGCCAGCACGGCAGGGATTCAGCCCCAGCATTTT,CASTAGIQPQHF
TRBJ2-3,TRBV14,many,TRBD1,TGTGCCAGCAGCCAACGCCCCGGGACAGGGGGCAGAACAGATACGCAGTATTTT,CASSQRPGTGGRTDTQYF
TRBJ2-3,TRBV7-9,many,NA,TGTGCCAGCAGAGGCCGACGGGGGCGCCACGGGGATACGCAGTATTTT,CASRGRRGRHGDTQYF
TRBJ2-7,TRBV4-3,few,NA,TGCGCCAGCAGCCAAGCCCGGACCGGAAGGACCTACGAGCAGTACTTC,CASSQARTGRTYEQYF
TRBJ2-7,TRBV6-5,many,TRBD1,TGTGCCAGCAGTTATCCCGGGACAGCTGTGTACGAGCAGTACTTC,CASSYPGTAVYEQYF
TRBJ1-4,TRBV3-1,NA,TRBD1,TGTGCCAGCAGCCGGACAGGGTACGGAAAAAAACTGTTTTTT,CASSRTGYGKKLFF
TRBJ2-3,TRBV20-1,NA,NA,TGCAGTGCACCCAAGGCAGCGGACAACACAGATACGCAGTATTTT,CSAPKAADNTDTQYF
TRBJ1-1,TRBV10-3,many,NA,TGTGCCATCAGGGGGGACCTGAGCACTGAAGCTTTCTTT,CAIRGDLSTEAFF
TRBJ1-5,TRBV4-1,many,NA,TGCGCCAGCAGCCAAGATTGGGGCGGCAATCAGCCCCAGCATTTT,CASSQDWGGNQPQHF
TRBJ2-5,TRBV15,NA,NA,TGTGCCACCAGCGGGGGACCCCAAGAGACCCAGTACTTC,CATSGGPQETQYF